The clone carrying this T cell receptor (beta chain) has at least ten counts. No antigen is known for it. Template switching added a universal primer site; cDNA carried unique molecular identifiers. MiXCR was run by TCRdb on the 5' RACE reads, yielding one entry per CDR3 protein. This sample has hundreds of thousands of distinct CDR3 sequences, with roughly 7.2% found just once. Germline trimming cut 5 bases from V and 8 bases from J; bases unmatched to any gene: 1. The CDR3 extends over 12 amino acids. Healthy Caucasians alone served as donors. These data belong to a study of identical twins. Regarding the study as a whole: Invariant T cells like MAIT and iNKT could partly confound the zero-insertion analyses. Recombination models fit unrelated individuals' TCR alpha sharing but underestimated twins'.

These same data were also listed under a study on yellow fever vaccine responses in identical twins.

The V and J genes are TRBV12-3 or TRBV12-4 and TRBJ2-1; 9 nucleotides line up with TRBD1. Source material: PBMCs. The TCR originated in a young woman in good health. CDR3 nucleotides: TGTGCCAGCAGTACAGGGGGCCATGAGCAGTTCTTC. Translated, it gives CASSTGGHEQFF.